This T cell receptor (beta chain) was sequenced for a study of blood T cell repertoires in COVID-19. The germline CDR1 and CDR2 sequences are MDHEN and SYDVKM. With V trimmed by 8 bases and J by 6 bases, 14 bases remained unmatched. This CDR3 spans 15 amino acids. The repertoire was sequenced with immunoSEQ multiplex PCR; TCRdb's copy has only in-frame clones and lacks some. The profile shows around 250,000 clones, approximately 82% of them singletons. Sequenced input: peripheral blood. This clonotype was obtained from a young man who had recovered from COVID-19. The chain carries TRBV28 and TRBJ2-3, with 7 bases that match TRBD1. The CDR3 here is CASRTGGLRLDTQYF. The CDR3 region has the DNA TGTGCCAGCCGGACAGGCGGCCTTCGGTTGGATACGCAGTATTTT.